What follows are 14 T cell receptor beta chains derived from one specimen sequenced in a study of cytomegalovirus exposure and HLA in healthy donors. Clones were read by immunoSEQ multiplex PCR, and TCRdb kept only the in-frame ones, dropping some. The table has about 280,000 clones, around 87% seen once. Sequencing was performed on PBMCs. These receptors all come from a woman between 18 and 29 years old in good health and CMV-seronegative.

The chain uses TRBV7-8 and TRBJ1-5; no clear D. Trimming stripped 1 base from V and 9 bases from J, with 7 bases between. The length of the CDR3 is 12 residues. Germline CDR1 is SGHVS and CDR2 is FQNEAQ. DNA of the CDR3: TGTGCCAGCAGCTTAGTTGAGGGGCCCCAGCATTTT. It is translated as CASSLVEGPQHF.

This chain joins TRBV27 and TRBJ2-1; D perhaps matches TRBD2 (5 bases). Germline-derived CDR1 and CDR2 are MNHEY and SMNVEV (reference sequence). CDR3 length equals 16 residues. Trimming took 5 bases from V and 0 from J, leaving 14 bases between them. CDR3 DNA: TGTGCCAGCAGTCCCACCCTAGCCAGCTCCTACAATGAGCAGTTCTTC. Residues: CASSPTLASSYNEQFF.

The chain uses TRBV15 and TRBJ1-5, with TRBD1 as a possible D gene (6 bases). CDR1 is LNHNV, CDR2 YYDKDF, per germline (reference sequence). The CDR3 is 19 residues long. V lost 1 base, J lost 0 bases, and 19 bases lay in between. CDR3 residues: CATSRGPSTGGYSNQPQHF. Written as DNA, the CDR3 is TGTGCCACCAGCAGAGGACCTTCGACAGGAGGATATAGCAATCAGCCCCAGCATTTT.

The chain is built from TRBV2 and TRBJ1-1; TRBD1 matches 11 bases. The CDR3 consists of 15 residues. Germline V gives CDR1 SNHLY, CDR2 FYNNEI. The V segment lost 7 bases and the J segment 1 base; nucleotides outside the gene matches: 5. CDR3 in DNA: TGTGCCAGCATTACCGGGACAGGGGGGAACACTGAAGCTTTCTTT. Translating gives CASITGTGGNTEAFF.

This sequence joins TRBV11-2 and TRBJ2-7, with D possibly matching TRBD1 (5 bases). The CDR3 has 15 amino acids. V lost 1 base and J 0 bases, leaving 10 bases between the germline ends. Germline loops: CDR1 SGHAT, CDR2 FQNNGV. CDR3 sequence: CASSLAGHSSYEQYF. The DNA of the CDR3 is TGTGCCAGCAGCTTAGCAGGGCACTCCTCCTACGAGCAGTACTTC.

The chain employs TRBV25-1 and TRBJ1-1; 9 positions match TRBD1. The ends lost 4 bases at V and 4 bases at J; junction bases unmatched: 4. Per the germline V gene, CDR1 is MGHDK and CDR2 is SYGVNS. The CDR3 contains 14 residues. CDR3 in amino acids: CASSADRGGTEAFF. The CDR3 DNA is TGTGCCAGCAGTGCGGACAGGGGTGGCACTGAAGCTTTCTTT. Full variable domain (outside the CDR3, taken from reference TRBV25-1 and TRBJ1-1): EADIYQTPRYLVIGTGKKITLECSQTMGHDKMYWYQQDPGMELHLIHYSYGVNSTEKGDLSSESTVSRIRTEHFPLTLESARPSHTSQYLCASSADRGGTEAFFGQGTRLTVV.

This clone has more than one count but fewer than ten. The chain uses TRBV9 and TRBJ1-2; D is undetermined. The V and J ends lost 0 bases and 2 bases respectively, with 8 bases between them. CDR1 SGDLS and CDR2 YYNGEE come from the germline V gene. This CDR3 has 14 amino acids. The CDR3 DNA is TGTGCCAGCAGCGTAGGTGGGAGGAACTATGGCTACACCTTC. Translation gives CASSVGGRNYGYTF.

This clone was observed a single time. The chain's CDR3 is CASSAGTAWTEAFF. The CDR3 nucleotides are TGCGCCAGCAGCGCGGGGACCGCCTGGACTGAAGCTTTCTTT. The rearrangement links TRBV5-1 to TRBJ1-1; TRBD1 is a possible D gene (5 bases). The CDR3 runs 14 residues. V lost 4 bases and J lost 5, with 15 bases in between. Germline V CDR1 and CDR2: SGHRS, YFSETQ.

The rearrangement uses TRBV28 and TRBJ1-2; D is uncertain. This CDR3 is 12 amino acids long. V lost 8 bases and J 3 bases, leaving 10 bases between the germline ends. Germline V gene lookup returns CDR1 MDHEN and CDR2 SYDVKM. The CDR3 DNA follows: TGTGCCAGCCACACGTTGGACTATGGCTACACCTTC. This codes for CASHTLDYGYTF.

CDR3 DNA: TGCAGCGTCAACGTCGGGACCTACAATGAGCAGTTCTTC. Translated, it gives CSVNVGTYNEQFF. V usage is TRBV29-1 and J usage is TRBJ2-1; D possibly corresponds to TRBD2 (5 bases). CDR3 length equals 13 residues. V shed 6 bases and J shed 2 bases, with 11 bases lying between them. Germline V lookup: CDR1 SQVTM, CDR2 ANQGSEA.

The gene calls are TRBV19 and TRBJ2-5; 9 bases map to TRBD1. J was trimmed by 5 bases and V by 3 bases; bases with no gene match: 1. Germline CDR1 LNHDA, CDR2 SQIVND (reference sequence). The CDR3 length is 13 residues. The chain's CDR3 is CASSIGTGETQYF. DNA of the CDR3: TGTGCCAGTAGTATCGGGACAGGGGAGACCCAGTACTTC.

In its sample, this clone was seen a few times. J is TRBJ1-6 and V is TRBV7-9; perhaps TRBD1 as D (6 bases). The CDR3 is 13 amino acids. Germline lookup yields CDR1 SEHNR and CDR2 FQNEAQ (reference sequence). Trimming stripped 6 bases from V and 10 bases from J, with 13 bases between. The CDR3 region is CASSSQGKSPLHF. CDR3 DNA sequence: TGTGCCAGCAGTTCTCAGGGGAAGTCACCCCTCCACTTT.

This chain links TRBV5-1 with TRBJ2-5; tentative D call: TRBD2 (6 bases). The V end was cut by 3 bases, the J end by 2 bases, with 11 bases between. This CDR3 is 14 amino acids long. Germline lookup yields CDR1 SGHRS and CDR2 YFSETQ. Written as DNA, the CDR3 is TGCGCCAGCAGCTACCTCGGAGGGCAAGAGACCCAGTACTTC. Its translation: CASSYLGGQETQYF.

This sequence joins TRBV4-1 and TRBJ2-7; 7 bases line up with TRBD1. This CDR3 is built from 14 residues. The germline gives CDR1 MGHRA, CDR2 YSYEKL. With V trimmed by 2 bases and J by 2 bases, 3 bases remained unmatched. The CDR3 is CASSQRTGAYEQYF. In DNA form, the CDR3 reads TGCGCCAGCAGCCAAAGGACAGGAGCCTACGAGCAGTACTTC.